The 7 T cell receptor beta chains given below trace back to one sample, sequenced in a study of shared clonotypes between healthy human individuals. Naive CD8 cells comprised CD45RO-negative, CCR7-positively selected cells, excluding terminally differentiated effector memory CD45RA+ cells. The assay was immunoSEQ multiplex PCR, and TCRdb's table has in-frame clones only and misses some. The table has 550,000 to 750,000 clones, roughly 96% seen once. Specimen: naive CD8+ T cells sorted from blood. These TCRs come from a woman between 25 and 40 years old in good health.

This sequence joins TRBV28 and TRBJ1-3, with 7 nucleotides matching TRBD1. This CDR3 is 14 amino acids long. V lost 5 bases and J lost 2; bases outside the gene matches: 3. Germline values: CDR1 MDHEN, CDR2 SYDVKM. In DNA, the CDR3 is TGTGCCAGCAGTACAGACAGGGCTGGAAACACCATATATTTT. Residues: CASSTDRAGNTIYF.

The chain's CDR3 is CASSLNRGGWDEQYF. CDR3 DNA: TGTGCCAGCAGTCTCAACAGGGGTGGTTGGGACGAGCAGTACTTC. The V call is TRBV28, the J call TRBJ2-7; 7 nucleotides align to TRBD1. This CDR3 has 15 amino acids. The junction had 12 bases not matched to a gene; V was cut back by 5 bases and J by 5 bases. In germline, CDR1 is MDHEN, CDR2 SYDVKM.

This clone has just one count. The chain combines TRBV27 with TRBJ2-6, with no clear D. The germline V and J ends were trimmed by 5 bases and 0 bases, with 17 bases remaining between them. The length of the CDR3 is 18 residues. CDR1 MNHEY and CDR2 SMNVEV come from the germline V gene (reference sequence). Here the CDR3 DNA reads TGTGCCAGCAGTCTCTCGGGCACCCTCTCCTCTGGGGCCAACGTCCTGACTTTC. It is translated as CASSLSGTLSSGANVLTF. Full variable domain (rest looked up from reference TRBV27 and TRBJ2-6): EAQVTQNPRYLITVTGKKLTVTCSQNMNHEYMSWYRQDPGLGLRQIYYSMNVEVTDKGDVPEGYKVSRKEKRNFPLILESPSPNQTSLYFCASSLSGTLSSGANVLTFGAGSRLTVL.

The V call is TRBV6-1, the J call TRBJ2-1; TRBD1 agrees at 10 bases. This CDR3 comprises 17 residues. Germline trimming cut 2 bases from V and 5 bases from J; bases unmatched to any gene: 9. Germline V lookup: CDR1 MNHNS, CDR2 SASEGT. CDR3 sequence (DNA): TGTGCCAGCAGTGAACGTCCATTGGACAGGGGGGACAATGAGCAGTTCTTC. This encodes CASSERPLDRGDNEQFF.

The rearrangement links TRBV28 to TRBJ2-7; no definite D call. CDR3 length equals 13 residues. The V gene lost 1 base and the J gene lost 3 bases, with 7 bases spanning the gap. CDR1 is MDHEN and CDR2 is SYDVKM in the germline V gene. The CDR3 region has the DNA TGTGCCAGCAGTTTATACGGAGTCTACGAGCAGTACTTC. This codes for CASSLYGVYEQYF.

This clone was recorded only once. The CDR3 sequence is CASSDEGWETAITDTQYF. The CDR3 coding sequence is TGCGCCAGCAGTGATGAGGGGTGGGAGACAGCCATCACAGATACGCAGTATTTT. The chain couples TRBV10-1 to TRBJ2-3, with D tentatively TRBD1 or TRBD2 (5 bases each). The CDR3 has 18 amino acids. V was pared by 3 bases and J by 2 bases, with 21 bases between. Germline values: CDR1 WNHNN, CDR2 SYGVQD (reference sequence).

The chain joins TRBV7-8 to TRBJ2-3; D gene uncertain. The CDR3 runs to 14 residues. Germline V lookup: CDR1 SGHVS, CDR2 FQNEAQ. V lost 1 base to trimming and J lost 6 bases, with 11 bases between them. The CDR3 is CASSLDPGTDTQYF. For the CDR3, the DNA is TGTGCCAGCAGCTTAGACCCTGGAACGGATACGCAGTATTTT.